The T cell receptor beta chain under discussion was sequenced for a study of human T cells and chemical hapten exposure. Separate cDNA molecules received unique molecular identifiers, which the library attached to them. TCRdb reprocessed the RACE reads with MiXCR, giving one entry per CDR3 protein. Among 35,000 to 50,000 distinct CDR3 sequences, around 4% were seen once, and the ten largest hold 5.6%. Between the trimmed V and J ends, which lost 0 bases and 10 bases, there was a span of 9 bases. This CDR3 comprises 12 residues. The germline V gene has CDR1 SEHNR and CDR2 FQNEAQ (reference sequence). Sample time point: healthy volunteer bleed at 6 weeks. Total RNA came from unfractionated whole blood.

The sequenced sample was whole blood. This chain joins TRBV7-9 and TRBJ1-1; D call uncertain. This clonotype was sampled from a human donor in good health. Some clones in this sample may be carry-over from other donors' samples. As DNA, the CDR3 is TGTGCCAGCAGCTTAGCAAGGGCAAGAGCTTTCTTT. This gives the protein CASSLARARAFF.